Each of the 11 T cell receptor beta chains below was sequenced from the same sample in a study of identical twins. Each CDR3 protein is one row after TCRdb ran MiXCR on the 5' RACE reads. This sample has some 500,000 distinct CDR3 sequences, with approximately 15% found just once. Another study also made use of these data, one on yellow fever vaccine responses in identical twins.

Sequenced sample: CD4+ T cells sorted from blood. These receptors were obtained from a woman aged 18-29 years in good health.

This clonotype was counted a few times. CDR3 residues: CASSLRRQGALNTGELFF. The CDR3 DNA reads TGTGCCAGCAGCCTAAGAAGACAGGGGGCCCTGAACACCGGGGAGCTGTTTTTT. The chain uses TRBV11-2 and TRBJ2-2; 10 bases line up with TRBD1. V was clipped by 5 bases and J by 1 base; unmatched bases: 10. The CDR3 extends over 18 amino acids. Germline-derived CDR1 and CDR2 are SGHAT and FQNNGV.

The chain recombines TRBV10-3 with TRBJ1-1; possibly TRBD1 for D (5 bases). This CDR3 region has 12 residues. CDR1 and CDR2 (germline): ENHRY, SYGVKD. V shed 2 bases and J shed 6 bases, with 7 bases lying between them. This CDR3 reads CAISEGGAEAFF. CDR3 DNA: TGTGCCATCAGTGAGGGGGGGGCTGAAGCTTTCTTT.

Ten or more counts support this clonotype. The chain links TRBV29-1 to TRBJ2-7, with a weak D call TRBD1 (5 bases). V lost 7 bases to trimming and J lost 7 bases, with 20 bases between them. Germline CDR1 and CDR2: SQVTM and ANQGSEA. This CDR3 spans 13 amino acids. The CDR3 DNA sequence: TGCAGCGCAGCAGGGTCTGGATATGGGGAGCAGTACTTC. This sequence encodes CSAAGSGYGEQYF.

This clonotype has ten or more counts. The V call is TRBV9, the J call TRBJ2-5; the match to TRBD1 covers 7 bases. There are 15 residues in the CDR3. The V gene end was trimmed by 0 bases and the J gene end by 5 bases; junction bases not matched to a gene: 7. Germline V gene sequence: CDR1 SGDLS, CDR2 YYNGEE. The CDR3 DNA is TGTGCCAGCAGCGTAGGTCCGGGACAGATGGAGACCCAGTACTTC. It is translated as CASSVGPGQMETQYF.

The gene calls are TRBV10-3 and TRBJ2-1; 10 bases align to TRBD2. Germline loops: CDR1 ENHRY, CDR2 SYGVKD. This CDR3 contains 18 residues. V was clipped by 6 bases and J by 0 bases; unmatched bases: 11. The CDR3 sequence is CAISRLASGGSSYNEQFF. CDR3 sequence (DNA): TGTGCCATCAGCCGACTGGCTAGCGGGGGCAGCTCCTACAATGAGCAGTTCTTC.

For this clonotype: A much larger clonotype is one base distant, so this may be a read error. This chain links TRBV12-3 or TRBV12-4 with TRBJ1-1; D might be TRBD1 (6 bases). CDR3 length: 15 residues. The CDR3 reads CDSSTHRDVNTEAFF. The CDR3 region has the DNA TGTGACAGCAGTACCCACAGGGATGTGAACACTGAAGCTTTCTTT.

This clonotype has only a few counts. The rearrangement uses TRBV20-1 and TRBJ2-3; no reliable D call. The CDR3 covers 13 residues. In germline, CDR1 is DFQATT, CDR2 SNEGSKA (reference sequence). Trimming stripped 1 base from V and 1 base from J, with 6 bases between. The DNA for the CDR3 is TGCAGTGCTAGAGTTATTGGCACAGATACGCAGTATTTT. Translation: CSARVIGTDTQYF.

This clonotype occurred a few times. V is TRBV20-1 and J is TRBJ2-2, with D possibly being TRBD1 (6 bases). V dropped 4 bases and J dropped 9 bases, with 12 bases sitting between them. Germline V gene lookup returns CDR1 DFQATT and CDR2 SNEGSKA (reference sequence). There are 12 residues in the CDR3. The CDR3 DNA reads TGCAGTGCTATCAGGGGTGTCAGGGAGCTGTTTTTT. Translation: CSAIRGVRELFF.

The sample holds a few counts of this clonotype. The rearrangement links TRBV28 to TRBJ2-1, with D possibly TRBD2 on 7 matching bases. Germline V gene sequence: CDR1 MDHEN, CDR2 SYDVKM. This CDR3 has 14 residues. The germline V and J ends were trimmed by 5 bases and 2 bases, with 10 bases remaining between them. The CDR3 sequence is CASSGGAPYNEQFF. The CDR3 DNA follows: TGTGCCAGCAGTGGGGGGGCCCCCTACAATGAGCAGTTCTTC.

This rearrangement joins TRBV5-1 to TRBJ2-1, with TRBD1 matching over 8 bases. The CDR3 contains 15 residues. Trimming at V came to 6 bases and at J to 3 bases, leaving 8 bases not matched to a gene. Germline V CDR1 and CDR2: SGHRS, YFSETQ. The CDR3 nucleotides read TGCGCCAGCACCTCAATTACAGGGGGCTACAATGAGCAGTTCTTC. Translation gives CASTSITGGYNEQFF.

This clonotype was seen a few times. The chain links TRBV27 to TRBJ2-3, with 10 bases lining up with TRBD2. The CDR3 is 15 residues long. The V gene end was trimmed by 2 bases and the J gene end by 5 bases; junction bases not matched to a gene: 4. CDR1 is MNHEY and CDR2 is SMNVEV in the germline V gene (reference sequence). Here the CDR3 DNA reads TGTGCCAGCAGTTTAGCTAGCGGGGGCTTAGATACGCAGTATTTT. As protein: CASSLASGGLDTQYF.